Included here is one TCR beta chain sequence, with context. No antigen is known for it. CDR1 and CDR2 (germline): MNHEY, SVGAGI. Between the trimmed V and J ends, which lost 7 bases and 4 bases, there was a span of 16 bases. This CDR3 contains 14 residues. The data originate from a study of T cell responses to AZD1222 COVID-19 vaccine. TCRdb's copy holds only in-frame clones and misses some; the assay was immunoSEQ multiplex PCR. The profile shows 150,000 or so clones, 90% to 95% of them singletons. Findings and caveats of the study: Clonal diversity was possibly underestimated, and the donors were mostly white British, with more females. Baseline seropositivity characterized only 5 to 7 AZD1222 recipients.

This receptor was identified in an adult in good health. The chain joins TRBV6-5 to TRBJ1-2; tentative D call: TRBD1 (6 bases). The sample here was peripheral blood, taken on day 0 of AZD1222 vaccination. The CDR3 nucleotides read TGTGCCAGCAATCTTAAGGGGGTCAGCTATGGCTACACCTTC. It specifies CASNLKGVSYGYTF.